These 3 T cell receptor beta chains were sequenced from one sample in a study of shared clonotypes between healthy human individuals. Terminally differentiated effector memory CD45RA+ cells were excluded by CCR7 positive selection of CD45RO-negative cells. Some clones are missing from TCRdb's copy, which holds only in-frame ones; the method was immunoSEQ multiplex PCR. Of approximately 840,000 clones listed, about 96% are singletons. Sequencing was done on a sample of naive CD8+ T cells sorted from blood. These receptors were obtained from a man younger than 40 in good health.

V is TRBV27 and J is TRBJ2-3, with D possibly TRBD2 on 5 matching bases. CDR1 is MNHEY, CDR2 SMNVEV, per germline (reference sequence). CDR3 size: 13 residues. Trimming cost V 5 bases and J 6 bases, with 12 bases left between them. CDR3 nucleotides: TGTGCCAGCAGTCTACGGACGGGGGATACGCAGTATTTT. As protein: CASSLRTGDTQYF.

This chain links TRBV5-6 with TRBJ2-7; either TRBD1 or TRBD2 may supply D (5 bases each). The V gene's germline CDR1 is SGHDT and CDR2 YYEEEE. V lost 0 bases, J lost 2 bases, and 9 bases lay in between. The CDR3 sequence is 14 residues long. In nucleotides, the CDR3 is TGTGCCAGCAGCTTGGGGGGACGGGCCTACGAGCAGTACTTC. It translates to CASSLGGRAYEQYF.

This chain uses TRBV2 with TRBJ1-1, with a tentative D call TRBD1 (5 bases). The V gene's germline CDR1 is SNHLY and CDR2 FYNNEI. This CDR3 spans 12 amino acids. V was shortened by 8 bases and J by 3 bases, with 10 bases between the two germline ends. The CDR3 loop reads CASQDRYTEAFF. CDR3 DNA: TGTGCCAGCCAAGACAGATACACTGAAGCTTTCTTT.